Below are 10 T cell receptor beta chains sequenced from a single sample in a study of OX40 agonist ivuxolimab in advanced cancers. Assay: immunoSEQ multiplex PCR; the TCRdb copy retains only in-frame clones and omits some. The sample yields 70,000 or so clones, 80% to 90% seen once. The input for sequencing was CD4+ or CD8+ T cells sorted from blood, taken in a trial of the OX40 agonist ivuxolimab. The receptors shown here come from an adult with an advanced solid tumor such as melanoma, head and neck, liver or kidney cancer.

The chain has TRBV5-6 and TRBJ1-2; TRBD1 is a possible D gene (5 bases). V lost 0 bases and J 0 bases, leaving 12 bases between the germline ends. In germline, CDR1 is SGHDT, CDR2 YYEEEE. The CDR3 is made up of 16 amino acids. The CDR3 sequence: CASSLVGGKSNYGYTF. CDR3 in DNA: TGTGCCAGCAGCTTGGTTGGGGGGAAATCTAACTATGGCTACACCTTC.

This chain joins TRBV11-1 and TRBJ2-7; 8 bases line up with TRBD1. Germline V gene lookup returns CDR1 SGHAT and CDR2 FQDESV (reference sequence). V lost 5 bases to trimming and J lost 5 bases; unmatched junction nucleotides: 8. This CDR3 has 14 residues. The CDR3 region is CASSPGQGTDEQYF. The CDR3 bases are TGTGCCAGCAGCCCCGGACAGGGAACGGACGAGCAGTACTTC.

Only a few counts were recorded for this clone. The CDR3: CASASTYGYTF. CDR3 in DNA: TGTGCCAGCGCCAGCACATATGGCTACACCTTC. V is TRBV6-5 and J is TRBJ1-2; D gene uncertain. Trimming shortened V by 8 bases and J by 5 bases, and 9 bases separated the two germline ends. Germline V gene lookup returns CDR1 MNHEY and CDR2 SVGAGI. The CDR3 loop spans 11 amino acids.

The rearrangement uses TRBV7-3 and TRBJ2-3; TRBD2 agrees at 7 bases. The V gene end was trimmed by 2 bases and the J gene end by 6 bases; junction bases not matched to a gene: 17. This CDR3 has 18 amino acids. Germline V gene sequence: CDR1 SGHTA, CDR2 FQGTGA. CDR3 in amino acids: CASSLGRVSDLGGDTQYF. The CDR3 DNA reads TGTGCCAGCAGCTTAGGGAGGGTATCAGACCTAGGCGGGGATACGCAGTATTTT.

The chain recombines TRBV6-6 with TRBJ2-5, with TRBD2 identical over 12 bases. The trim removed 5 bases at V and 3 bases at J, leaving 4 bases unmatched. The CDR3 sequence is 15 residues long. CDR1 is MNHNY, CDR2 SVGAGI, per germline (reference sequence). CDR3 nucleotide sequence: TGTGCCAGCAGTCCGGGACTAGCGGGTAAAGAGACCCAGTACTTC. Amino acids: CASSPGLAGKETQYF.

This chain uses TRBV5-1 with TRBJ2-7; 7 nucleotides align to TRBD2. Unmatched junction bases numbered 6, after V lost 4 bases and J lost 2 bases. The CDR3 extends over 14 amino acids. Germline V lookup: CDR1 SGHRS, CDR2 YFSETQ. CDR3 protein: CASSASGPAYEQYF. The CDR3 coding sequence is TGCGCCAGCAGCGCTAGCGGTCCCGCCTACGAGCAGTACTTC.

This clone was seen more than once but under ten times. The V gene is TRBV30, the J gene TRBJ2-2; D may correspond to TRBD1 or TRBD2 (5 bases each). Germline CDR1 is GTSNPN and CDR2 is SVGIG (reference sequence). The CDR3 runs to 14 residues. Trimming cost V 0 bases and J 4 bases, with 9 bases left between them. The CDR3 protein is CAWSVGAGTGELFF. The CDR3 region has the DNA TGTGCCTGGAGTGTAGGGGCGGGCACCGGGGAGCTGTTTTTT.

The genes are TRBV6-5 and TRBJ1-1, with 12 nucleotides matching TRBD1. With 8 bases clipped from V and 8 bases from J, the junction kept 9 bases outside the gene matches. CDR3 size: 14 residues. The V gene's germline CDR1 is MNHEY and CDR2 SVGAGI. As DNA, the CDR3 is TGTGCCAGCCTGGGGGGACAGGGGGCGAGGGAAGCTTTCTTT. Translated, it gives CASLGGQGAREAFF.

CDR3 nucleotide sequence: TGTGCCAGCAGCCCTAGGACTGACACGGGGAATGAAAAACTGTTTTTT. Protein product: CASSPRTDTGNEKLFF. The rearrangement links TRBV2 to TRBJ1-4; D call uncertain. Trimming took 6 bases from V and 5 from J, leaving 19 bases between them. Germline V gives CDR1 SNHLY, CDR2 FYNNEI. The CDR3 is 16 residues long.

The rearrangement uses TRBV28 and TRBJ1-1; unclear D gene. CDR3 length: 12 amino acids. V was cut by 3 bases and J by 8 bases, with 10 bases left in between. Germline loops: CDR1 MDHEN, CDR2 SYDVKM. The DNA for the CDR3 is TGTGCCAGCAGTTTCCTCCCCTTGGAAGCTTTCTTT. Translating it yields CASSFLPLEAFF.